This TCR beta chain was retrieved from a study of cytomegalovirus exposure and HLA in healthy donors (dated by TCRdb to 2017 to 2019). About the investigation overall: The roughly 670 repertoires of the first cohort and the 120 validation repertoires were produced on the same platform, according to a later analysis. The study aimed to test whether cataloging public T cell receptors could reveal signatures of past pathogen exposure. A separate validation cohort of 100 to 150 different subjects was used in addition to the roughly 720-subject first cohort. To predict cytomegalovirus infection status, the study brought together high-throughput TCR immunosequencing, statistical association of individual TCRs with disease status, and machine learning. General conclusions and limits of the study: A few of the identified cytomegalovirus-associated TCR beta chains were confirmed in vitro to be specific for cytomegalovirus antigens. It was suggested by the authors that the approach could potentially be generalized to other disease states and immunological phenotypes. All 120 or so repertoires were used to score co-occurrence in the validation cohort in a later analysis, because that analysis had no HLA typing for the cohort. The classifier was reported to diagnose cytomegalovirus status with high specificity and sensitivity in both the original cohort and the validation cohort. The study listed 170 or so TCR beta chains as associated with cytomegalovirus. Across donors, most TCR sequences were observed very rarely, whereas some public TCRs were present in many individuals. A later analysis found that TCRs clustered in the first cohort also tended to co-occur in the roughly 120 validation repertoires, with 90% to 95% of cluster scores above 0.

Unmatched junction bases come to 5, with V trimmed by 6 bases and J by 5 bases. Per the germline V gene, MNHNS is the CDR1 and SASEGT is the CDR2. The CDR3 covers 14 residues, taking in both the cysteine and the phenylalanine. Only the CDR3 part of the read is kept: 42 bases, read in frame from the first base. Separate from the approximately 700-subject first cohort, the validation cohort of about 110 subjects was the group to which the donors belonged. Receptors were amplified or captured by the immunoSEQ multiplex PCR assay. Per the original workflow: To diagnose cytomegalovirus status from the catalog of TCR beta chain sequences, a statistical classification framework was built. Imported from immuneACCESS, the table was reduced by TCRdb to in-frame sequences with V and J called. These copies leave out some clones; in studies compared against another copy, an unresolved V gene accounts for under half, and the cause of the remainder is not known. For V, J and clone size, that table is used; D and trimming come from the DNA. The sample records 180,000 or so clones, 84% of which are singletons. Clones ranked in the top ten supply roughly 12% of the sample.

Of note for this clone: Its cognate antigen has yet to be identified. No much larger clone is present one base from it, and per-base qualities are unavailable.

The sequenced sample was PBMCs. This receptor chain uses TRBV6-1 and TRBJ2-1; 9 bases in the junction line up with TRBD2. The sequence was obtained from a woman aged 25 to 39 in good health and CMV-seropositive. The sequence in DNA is TGTGCCAGCAGAGTGACTAGCGGAAACAATGAGCAGTTCTTC. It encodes CASRVTSGNNEQFF.